Presented here are 21 T cell receptor beta chains from one specimen sequenced in a study of blood T cell repertoires in COVID-19. Libraries were prepared by immunoSEQ multiplex PCR; TCRdb keeps only in-frame clonotypes and omits some of them. In the table there are some 140,000 clones, roughly 80% of which are singletons. Sequenced sample: PBMCs or T cells enriched from blood (not recorded which). The receptors were sampled from a young man who had recovered from COVID-19.

The rearrangement links TRBV5-4 to TRBJ2-3, with unresolved D. Germline V gene data show CDR1 as SGHNT and CDR2 as YYREEE (reference sequence). The CDR3 consists of 13 residues. The germline V and J ends were trimmed by 4 bases and 3 bases, with 9 bases remaining between them. Here the CDR3 reads CASSIDRTDTQYF. CDR3 nucleotide sequence: TGTGCCAGCAGCATAGATCGGACAGATACGCAGTATTTT.

The rearrangement uses TRBV12-3 or TRBV12-4 and TRBJ1-2, with 7 bases fitting TRBD1. With 5 bases clipped from V and 5 bases from J, the junction kept 5 bases outside the gene matches. The length of the CDR3 is 13 residues. The CDR3 loop is CASSHLGQYGYTF. The CDR3 DNA reads TGTGCCAGCAGTCATCTGGGACAGTATGGCTACACCTTC.

This sequence joins TRBV2 and TRBJ1-1; tentative D call: TRBD1 (5 bases). The CDR3 loop spans 13 amino acids. Trimming took 3 bases from V and 7 from J, leaving 12 bases between them. Germline values: CDR1 SNHLY, CDR2 FYNNEI. CDR3 DNA sequence: TGTGCCAGCAGTGACTCGGGGCGGGGTGAAGCTTTCTTT. Residues: CASSDSGRGEAFF.

The chain employs TRBV5-1 and TRBJ2-3; TRBD2 matches 15 bases. J lost 4 bases, V lost 2 bases, and 14 bases had no gene match. Germline CDR1 and CDR2: SGHRS and YFSETQ. The CDR3 length is 20 residues. CDR3 DNA: TGCGCCAGCAGCTTACTCCCCTTCGGACTAGCGGGAGGGATAGCAGATACGCAGTATTTT. Its translation is CASSLLPFGLAGGIADTQYF.

This clone was seen a few times. The V call is TRBV27, the J call TRBJ1-2, with 7 bases fitting TRBD1. Looked up from germline, CDR1 is MNHEY and CDR2 is SMNVEV (reference sequence). V dropped 5 bases and J dropped 2; count of bases not matched to a gene: 2. There are 13 residues in the CDR3. The CDR3, as DNA: TGTGCCAGCAGTAAGACAGGGAACTATGGCTACACCTTC. The encoded protein is CASSKTGNYGYTF.

This chain uses TRBV7-2 with TRBJ2-1, with 9 bases matching TRBD2. V shed 1 base, J shed 7 bases, and the junction held 5 bases outside the gene matches. CDR1 is SGHTA and CDR2 is FQGNSA in the germline V gene. This CDR3 is 15 amino acids long. CDR3 in amino acids: CASSLVAGVENEQFF. Written as DNA, the CDR3 is TGTGCCAGCAGCTTAGTAGCGGGAGTTGAAAATGAGCAGTTCTTC.

A single count supports this clone. The chain couples TRBV10-3 to TRBJ2-3; possibly TRBD2 for D (5 bases). Germline CDR1 is ENHRY and CDR2 is SYGVKD. The CDR3 is 14 amino acids. V was trimmed by 3 bases and J by 6 bases, leaving 13 bases between them. In DNA, the CDR3 is TGTGCCATCAGTGATGGGGTTCCGGGGGATACGCAGTATTTT. This gives the protein CAISDGVPGDTQYF.

The chain employs TRBV9 and TRBJ2-6; D is undetermined. This CDR3 is built from 17 residues. In germline, CDR1 is SGDLS, CDR2 YYNGEE. V was clipped by 3 bases and J by 0 bases, with 13 bases between them. The CDR3 DNA follows: TGTGCCAGCAGCGGCCTTGAGATCGGCTCTGGGGCCAACGTCCTGACTTTC. This translates into CASSGLEIGSGANVLTF.

CDR3 region: CASSLASVTEAFF. The CDR3 DNA follows: TGTGCCAGCAGCTTAGCTTCTGTTACTGAAGCTTTCTTT. The chain uses TRBV5-4 and TRBJ1-1; D remains ambiguous. This CDR3 region has 13 residues. Germline V gene lookup returns CDR1 SGHNT and CDR2 YYREEE (reference sequence). Trimming took 2 bases from V and 5 from J, leaving 10 bases between them.

This clone was seen just once. The chain has TRBV3-1 (or the pseudogene TRBV3-2) and TRBJ2-7, with D perhaps TRBD1 (6 bases). Per the germline V gene, CDR1 is LGHDT and CDR2 is YNNKEL (reference sequence). The CDR3 runs 15 residues. Deletions cut 5 bases from V and 0 bases from J, with 14 bases between. CDR3 DNA sequence: TGTGCCAGCAGCTGGGGACAACCAAGCTCCTACGAGCAGTACTTC. Its protein product is CASSWGQPSSYEQYF.

This clone was observed once. The V gene is TRBV3-1 (or the pseudogene TRBV3-2), the J gene TRBJ2-2; 13 bases agree with TRBD2. This CDR3 is built from 17 residues. The V segment lost 4 bases and the J segment 6 bases; nucleotides outside the gene matches: 8. Germline V gene sequence: CDR1 LGHDT, CDR2 YNNKEL (reference sequence). The CDR3: CASSPQQLAGGSGELFF. The CDR3 coding sequence is TGTGCCAGCAGCCCGCAGCAACTAGCGGGAGGGTCCGGGGAGCTGTTTTTT.

The V gene is TRBV19, the J gene TRBJ1-1, with TRBD1 matching over 7 bases. The CDR3 loop spans 15 amino acids. J lost 0 bases, V lost 5 bases, and 6 bases had no gene match. Germline loops: CDR1 LNHDA, CDR2 SQIVND (reference sequence). The DNA for the CDR3 is TGTGCCAGTAGTTTCAACAGGGGTTTGAACACTGAAGCTTTCTTT. It specifies CASSFNRGLNTEAFF.

This clone was seen a few times. CDR3 nucleotides: TGTGCCACCAGCAGAGAAGGACTACCTTCCTACGAGCAGTACTTC. It encodes CATSREGLPSYEQYF. V and J are TRBV15 and TRBJ2-7; the D gene is possibly TRBD2 (6 bases). V shed 0 bases and J shed 1 base, with 10 bases lying between them. This CDR3 is built from 15 residues. Germline CDR1 and CDR2: LNHNV and YYDKDF (reference sequence).

This chain links TRBV25-1 with TRBJ1-2; the D is unclear. With 4 bases removed from V and 8 bases from J, the gap between germline ends came to 8 bases. CDR1 MGHDK and CDR2 SYGVNS come from the germline V gene. The CDR3 runs 11 residues. CDR3 region: CASSGGVGYTF. The CDR3 DNA sequence: TGTGCCAGCAGTGGCGGCGTGGGCTACACCTTC.

This rearrangement joins TRBV11-2 to TRBJ2-1; D gene uncertain. CDR1 SGHAT and CDR2 FQNNGV come from the germline V gene. Trimming took off 0 bases at V and 1 base at J, with 7 bases between the two ends. The CDR3 is 15 residues long. CDR3 loop: CASSLDPRSYNEQFF. DNA for the CDR3: TGTGCCAGCAGCTTAGATCCCCGTTCCTACAATGAGCAGTTCTTC.

This clone appeared once. The chain combines TRBV6-6 with TRBJ2-7, with 12 bases aligning to TRBD2. Trimming took 6 bases from V and 4 from J; bases not matched to a gene: 7. Looked up from germline, CDR1 is MNHNY and CDR2 is SVGAGI (reference sequence). This CDR3 comprises 15 residues. The CDR3 DNA is TGTGCCAGCAGCTCTAGCGGGAGGGTTTCGTACGAGCAGTACTTC. It encodes CASSSSGRVSYEQYF.

CDR3 sequence (DNA): TGTGCCATCAGCCCCTCTAGGGAGCGGGACCCCGCTACCTACAATGAGCAGTTCTTC. Its protein is CAISPSRERDPATYNEQFF. The chain employs TRBV10-3 and TRBJ2-1; the match to TRBD2 covers 7 bases. The J segment lost 2 bases and the V segment lost 6 bases, leaving 19 bases of the junction unmatched. The CDR3 consists of 19 residues. CDR1 ENHRY and CDR2 SYGVKD come from the germline V gene.

CDR3 DNA sequence: TGCAGTGCTAGTGGGGGGGTAAACACTGAAGCTTTCTTT. Translating it yields CSASGGVNTEAFF. The V and J genes are TRBV20-1 and TRBJ1-1; the D gene is possibly TRBD1 (5 bases). The CDR3 loop spans 13 amino acids. Looked up from germline, CDR1 is DFQATT and CDR2 is SNEGSKA (reference sequence). V lost 3 bases, J lost 2 bases, and 10 bases lay in between.

This chain links TRBV3-1 (or the pseudogene TRBV3-2) with TRBJ2-3; 13 positions agree with TRBD2. V trimming: 5 bases; J trimming: 4 bases; junction bases outside the gene matches: 6. The CDR3 sequence is 16 residues long. The germline CDR1 and CDR2 sequences are LGHDT and YNNKEL (reference sequence). The CDR3 DNA reads as TGTGCCAGCAGCGCAAGGACTAGCGGGAGTTCAGATACGCAGTATTTT. Translating gives CASSARTSGSSDTQYF.

This rearrangement joins TRBV13 to TRBJ2-2; D may be TRBD2 (6 bases). Germline V gene data show CDR1 as PRHDT and CDR2 as FYEKMQ (reference sequence). V lost 4 bases and J 3 bases, leaving 18 bases between the germline ends. The CDR3 length is 17 residues. CDR3 residues: CASSSVSGVGDTGELFF. The CDR3 DNA reads as TGTGCCAGCAGCTCGGTCTCGGGGGTTGGCGACACCGGGGAGCTGTTTTTT.

This chain connects TRBV5-1 to TRBJ2-5, with a weak D call TRBD1 (5 bases). The germline gives CDR1 SGHRS, CDR2 YFSETQ. V lost 0 bases and J lost 5, with 11 bases in between. The CDR3 loop spans 14 amino acids. The CDR3 spells CASSLDRPRETQYF. The CDR3 region has the DNA TGCGCCAGCAGCTTGGACAGGCCAAGGGAGACCCAGTACTTC.